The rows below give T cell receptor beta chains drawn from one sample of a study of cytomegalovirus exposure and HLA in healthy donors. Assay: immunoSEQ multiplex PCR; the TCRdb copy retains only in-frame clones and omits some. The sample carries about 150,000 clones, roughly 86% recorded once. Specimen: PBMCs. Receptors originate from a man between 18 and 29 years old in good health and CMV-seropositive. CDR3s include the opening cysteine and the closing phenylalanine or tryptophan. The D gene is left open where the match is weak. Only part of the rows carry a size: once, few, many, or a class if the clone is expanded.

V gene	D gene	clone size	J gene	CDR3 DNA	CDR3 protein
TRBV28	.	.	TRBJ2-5	TGTGCCAGCAGTTTACGGCAGGTCCTAGAGACCCAGTACTTC	CASSLRQVLETQYF
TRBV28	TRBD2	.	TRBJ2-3	TGTGCCAGCAGTTTGGTTGCGGGGGGGCCCGCAGATACGCAGTATTTT	CASSLVAGGPADTQYF
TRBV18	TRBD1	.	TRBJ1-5	TGTGCCAGCTCACCGACGACAGGGCGACAGCCCCAGCATTTT	CASSPTTGRQPQHF
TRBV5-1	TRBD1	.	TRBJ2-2	TGCGCCAGCAGCTTGATGGGACAGGGGGCCCTAAACACCGGGGAGCTGTTTTTT	CASSLMGQGALNTGELFF
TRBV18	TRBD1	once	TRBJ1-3	TGTGCCAGCTCACGGGACAGAGGAAACACCATATATTTT	CASSRDRGNTIYF
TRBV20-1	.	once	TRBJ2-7	TGCAGTGTGGGGGCGGACGAGCAGTACTTC	CSVGADEQYF
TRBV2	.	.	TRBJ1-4	TGTGCCAGCAGTGAAGAGCCAACTAATGAAAAACTGTTTTTT	CASSEEPTNEKLFF
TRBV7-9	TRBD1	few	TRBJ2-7	TGTGCCAGCAGCCAGCCTATACCGGGACAGGGGGCGGACGAGCAGTACTTC	CASSQPIPGQGADEQYF
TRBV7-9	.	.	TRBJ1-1	TGTGCCAGCAGCGTCCGCGGGGGGATGATCATGAACACTGAAGCTTTCTTT	CASSVRGGMIMNTEAFF
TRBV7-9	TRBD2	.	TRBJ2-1	TGTGCCAGCAGCCAGGGCACTAGCGGGTACAATGAGCAGTTCTTC	CASSQGTSGYNEQFF
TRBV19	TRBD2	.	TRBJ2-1	TGTGCCAGTAGTAGTGGACTAGGTGAGCAGTTCTTC	CASSSGLGEQFF
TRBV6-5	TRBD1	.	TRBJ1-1	TGTGCCAGCAGTTACTCGAGGGGGCAAGCTGAAGCTTTCTTT	CASSYSRGQAEAFF
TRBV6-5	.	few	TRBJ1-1	TGTGCCAGCAGTTGGGAGGGAATGAACACTGAAGCTTTCTTT	CASSWEGMNTEAFF
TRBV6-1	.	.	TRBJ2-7	TGTGCCAGCAGTGAAAATCAGGACAGTGACCCCAAGCAGTACTTC	CASSENQDSDPKQYF
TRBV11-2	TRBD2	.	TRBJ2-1	TGTGCCAGCAGCGGACTAGCGGGGGCCTGGGAACAGTTCTTC	CASSGLAGAWEQFF
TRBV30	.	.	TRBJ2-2	TGTGCCTGGAGTTTTCGGGGTCCCGGGGAGCTGTTTTTT	CAWSFRGPGELFF
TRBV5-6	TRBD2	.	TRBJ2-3	TGTGCCAGCAGCTCCCACGAGGGAGGGTATACAAGGGCAGATACGCAGTATTTT	CASSSHEGGYTRADTQYF
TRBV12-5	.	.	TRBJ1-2	TGTGCTAGTGGTTTGGAGGGGGACTATGGCTACACCTTC	CASGLEGDYGYTF
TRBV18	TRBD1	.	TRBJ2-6	TGTGCCAGCTCCCGACAGGGGAGCAACTCTGGGGCCAACGTCCTGACTTTC	CASSRQGSNSGANVLTF
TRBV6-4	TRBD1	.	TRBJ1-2	TGTGCCAGCAGTGACCCCGGGACAGCGTATGGCTACACCTTC	CASSDPGTAYGYTF
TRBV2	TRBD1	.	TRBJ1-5	TGTGCCAGCGGAGAAGCCTCCTCCGGGACAGCGAAATATCAGCCCCAGCATTTT	CASGEASSGTAKYQPQHF
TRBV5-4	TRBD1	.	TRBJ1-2	TGTGCCAGCAGCCCCGGACAGGACCACCTCTATGGCTACACCTTC	CASSPGQDHLYGYTF
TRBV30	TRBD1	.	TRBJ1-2	TGTGCCTGGAGTGCCCCCGGGACAGCCTATGGCTACACCTTC	CAWSAPGTAYGYTF
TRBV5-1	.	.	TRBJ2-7	TGCGCCAGCAGGCGGGACAGTACCTACGAGCAGTACTTC	CASRRDSTYEQYF
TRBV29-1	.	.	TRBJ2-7	TGCAGCGTTGAGACGGGAAGCTCCTACGAGCAGTACTTC	CSVETGSSYEQYF
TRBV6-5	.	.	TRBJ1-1	TGTGCCAGCAGTTATAAGGGGCCGCACACTGAAGCTTTCTTT	CASSYKGPHTEAFF
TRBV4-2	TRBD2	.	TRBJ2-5	TGTGCCAGCAGCCAAGAAGGGACTAGCGGGGGGGGTCAAGAGACCCAGTACTTC	CASSQEGTSGGGQETQYF
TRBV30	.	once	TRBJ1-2	TGTGCCTGGAGTGTACACAGGGACGGCTACACCTTC	CAWSVHRDGYTF
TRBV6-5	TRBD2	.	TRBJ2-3	TGTGCCAGCAGTTCCCCGATAGCGGGGGGCACAGATACGCAGTATTTT	CASSSPIAGGTDTQYF
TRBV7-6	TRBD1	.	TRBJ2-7	TGTGCCAGCAGCTTAGTTTCGACAGGGCAGCACCGCGAGCAGTACTTC	CASSLVSTGQHREQYF
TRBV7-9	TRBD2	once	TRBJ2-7	TGTGCCAGCAGCTTAGCGCGTGGCGGGGGGGCCTACGAGCAGTACTTC	CASSLARGGGAYEQYF
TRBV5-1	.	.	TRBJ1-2	TGCGCCAGCCGCAGCTCCGGGACACCTACAGCTAACTATGGCTACACCTTC	CASRSSGTPTANYGYTF
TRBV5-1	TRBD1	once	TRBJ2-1	TGCGCCAGCAGCTTCCGGGACAGGGGTAACAATGAGCAGTTCTTC	CASSFRDRGNNEQFF
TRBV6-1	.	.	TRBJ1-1	TGTGCCAGCAGTTTAGCCAGGGGAGACACTGAAGCTTTCTTT	CASSLARGDTEAFF
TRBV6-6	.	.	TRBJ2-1	TGTGCCAGCAGTTACTCGACTTGCTCCTACAATGAGCAGTTCTTC	CASSYSTCSYNEQFF
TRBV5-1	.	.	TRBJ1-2	TGCGCCAGCAGCTTGGGGGCCCAAGTCTATGGCTACACCTTC	CASSLGAQVYGYTF
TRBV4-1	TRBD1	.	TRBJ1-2	TGCGCCAGCAGCCAGAGGGTGGGTCCCGGGACAGGATACTATGGCTACACCTTC	CASSQRVGPGTGYYGYTF
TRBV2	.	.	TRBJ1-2	TGTGCCAGCAGTGGGGAGGCTAACTATGGCTACACCTTC	CASSGEANYGYTF
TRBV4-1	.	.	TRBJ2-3	TGCGCCAGCAGCCCGAATGGAGCTACGCAGTATTTT	CASSPNGATQYF
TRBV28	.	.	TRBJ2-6	TGTGCCAGCAGTTTTTCAGGGGCCAACGTCCTGACTTTC	CASSFSGANVLTF
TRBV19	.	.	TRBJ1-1	TGTGCCAGTAGCCACCCTTGGAGTCAGCCCAACACTGAAGCTTTCTTT	CASSHPWSQPNTEAFF
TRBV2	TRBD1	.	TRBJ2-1	TGTGCCAGCAGTGTTCGACAGGGGGTCCCCGGCGATGAGCAGTTCTTC	CASSVRQGVPGDEQFF
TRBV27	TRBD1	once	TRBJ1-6	TGTGCCAGCAGTCCAACCACCAGGGGGCGCGGAGATTCACCCCTCCACTTT	CASSPTTRGRGDSPLHF
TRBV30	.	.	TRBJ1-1	TGTGCCTGGAGTGTGCGGACACAGGAAGCTTTCTTT	CAWSVRTQEAFF
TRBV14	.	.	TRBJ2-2	TGTGCCAGCAGCCAATCTATCGGGGAGCTGTTTTTT	CASSQSIGELFF
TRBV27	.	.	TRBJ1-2	TGTGCCAGCAGTTTCCAGGGGAACTATGGCTACACCTTC	CASSFQGNYGYTF
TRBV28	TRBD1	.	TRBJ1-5	TGTGCCAGCAGTTTAAGGGGACAGCAGCCCCAGCATTTT	CASSLRGQQPQHF
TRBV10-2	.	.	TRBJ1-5	TGCGCCAGCAGTGAGCTCAGTTCGTATCAGCCCCAGCATTTT	CASSELSSYQPQHF
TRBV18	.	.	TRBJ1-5	TGTGCCAGCTCACCGACAACAGGGTCCCATCAGCCCCAGCATTTT	CASSPTTGSHQPQHF
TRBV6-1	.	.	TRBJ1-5	TGTGCCAGCAGTGAGGAGGGACGGTTCAATCAGCCCCAGCATTTT	CASSEEGRFNQPQHF
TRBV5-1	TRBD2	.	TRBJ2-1	TGCGCCAGCGGGGGAGCGGGAGCCAAGGAGCAGTTCTTC	CASGGAGAKEQFF
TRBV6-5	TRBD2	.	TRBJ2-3	TGTGCCAGCAGTCCCGGGACTAGAACCTTAGATACGCAGTATTTT	CASSPGTRTLDTQYF
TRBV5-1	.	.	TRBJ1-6	TGCGCCAGCAGCAGCGGGATCTACAGTTCACCCCTCCACTTT	CASSSGIYSSPLHF
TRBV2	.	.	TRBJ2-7	TGTGCCAGCAGAGGGCCAGGGGCCTACGAGCAGTACTTC	CASRGPGAYEQYF
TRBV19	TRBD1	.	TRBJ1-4	TGTGCCAGTACCCCGGGACAGGGGGCTAGGCATGAAAAACTGTTTTTT	CASTPGQGARHEKLFF